Below are 28 T cell receptor beta chains sequenced from a single sample in a study of T cell clonotyping in hematopoietic cell transplantation. Clones were sequenced by immunoSEQ multiplex PCR, and TCRdb holds only the in-frame ones, with some missing. Seen here are fewer than 50,000 clones, around 94% observed once, and the top ten hold around 0.85%. Sequenced input: peripheral blood mononuclear cells. The receptors were sampled from a woman aged 50 to 60 in good health. Some clones in this sample may be carry-over from other donors' samples.

The rearrangement uses TRBV7-2 and TRBJ2-5; 8 nucleotides match TRBD1. The germline V gene encodes CDR1 SGHTA and CDR2 FQGNSA. V lost 7 bases to trimming and J lost 6 bases; unmatched junction nucleotides: 7. The CDR3 contains 13 residues. The CDR3 coding sequence is TGTGCCAGCACAAACGACAGGGGAAAGACCCAGTACTTC. Its translation: CASTNDRGKTQYF.

The chain couples TRBV7-9 to TRBJ2-2; D gene unclear. The germline V gene has CDR1 SEHNR and CDR2 FQNEAQ (reference sequence). The CDR3 is 13 residues long. V dropped 1 base and J dropped 7 bases, with 7 bases sitting between them. CDR3 residues: CASSLVSGGELFF. As DNA, the CDR3 is TGTGCCAGCAGCTTAGTATCCGGCGGGGAGCTGTTTTTT. The complete variable domain, with remaining parts taken from reference TRBV7-9 and TRBJ2-2, reads DTGVSQNPRHKITKRGQNVTFRCDPISEHNRLYWYRQTLGQGPEFLTYFQNEAQLEKSRLLSDRFSAERPKGSFSTLEIQRTEQGDSAMYLCASSLVSGGELFFGEGSRLTVL.

The chain recombines TRBV7-2 with TRBJ2-2, with D perhaps matching TRBD2 (6 bases). Germline loops: CDR1 SGHTA, CDR2 FQGNSA. The CDR3 consists of 17 residues. The V and J ends lost 1 base and 0 bases respectively, with 12 bases between them. The CDR3 here is CASSLVGGATNTGELFF. DNA of the CDR3: TGTGCCAGCAGCTTAGTGGGCGGGGCCACGAACACCGGGGAGCTGTTTTTT.

The chain is built from TRBV6-5 and TRBJ1-3; 10 nucleotides line up with TRBD1. Trimming cost V 4 bases and J 2 bases; bases outside gene matches: 2. Germline values: CDR1 MNHEY, CDR2 SVGAGI. This CDR3 comprises 15 residues. The CDR3 spells CASSSGTGAGNTIYF. CDR3 in DNA: TGTGCCAGCAGTTCCGGGACAGGGGCTGGAAACACCATATATTTT.

This chain uses TRBV6-6 with TRBJ1-6; 8 bases align to TRBD1. Germline CDR1 MNHNY, CDR2 SVGAGI (reference sequence). The CDR3 extends over 13 amino acids. Trimming at V came to 8 bases and at J to 10 bases, leaving 7 bases not matched to a gene. This chain's CDR3 is CASWTGRRSPLHF. The CDR3 nucleotides are TGTGCCAGCTGGACAGGGAGGAGGTCACCCCTCCACTTT.

V is TRBV4-2 and J is TRBJ1-1, with D uncertain. CDR1 and CDR2 (germline): LGHNA, YNFKEQ. V lost 0 bases and J 7 bases, leaving 15 bases between the germline ends. CDR3 length equals 15 residues. The CDR3 spells CASSQDTEGMGEAFF. Here the CDR3 DNA reads TGTGCCAGCAGCCAAGATACGGAGGGTATGGGTGAAGCTTTCTTT.

V usage is TRBV10-3 and J usage is TRBJ1-5; a weak D match, TRBD1 (5 bases). Trimming stripped 4 bases from V and 6 bases from J, with 10 bases between. The CDR3 loop spans 13 amino acids. Per the germline V gene, CDR1 is ENHRY and CDR2 is SYGVKD. The CDR3 nucleotides are TGTGCCATCAGTGGTCCAGGGACTCAGCCCCAGCATTTT. Its protein product is CAISGPGTQPQHF.

This clone has only one observation. CDR3 DNA: TGTGCCAGCAGTTTAACGCAGGGGGACACTGAAGCTTTCTTT. Protein product: CASSLTQGDTEAFF. This chain joins TRBV27 and TRBJ1-1; 7 bases are a match to TRBD1. This CDR3 is 14 amino acids long. V was pared by 2 bases and J by 3 bases, with 3 bases of the junction left unmatched. The germline V gene encodes CDR1 MNHEY and CDR2 SMNVEV (reference sequence).

The chain links TRBV21-1 to TRBJ2-6. TRBV21-1 is a pseudogene locus. This CDR3 comprises 16 residues. The CDR3, as DNA: TGTGCCAGCATACAGGGAGGCGACTCTGGGGCCAACGTCCTGACTTTC. Encoded protein: CASIQGGDSGANVLTF.

The rearrangement uses TRBV4-1 and TRBJ1-2, with a tentative D call TRBD1 (5 bases). Germline V lookup: CDR1 MGHRA, CDR2 YSYEKL. This CDR3 region has 16 residues. V dropped 2 bases and J dropped 4 bases, with 17 bases sitting between them. In DNA, the CDR3 is TGCGCCAGCAGCCAAAGGGAGACAGTTCGACTCTATGGCTACACCTTC. Translation gives CASSQRETVRLYGYTF.

The chain carries TRBV5-5 and TRBJ1-2; no clear D gene. The germline V and J ends were trimmed by 2 bases and 8 bases, with 10 bases remaining between them. CDR3 length equals 12 residues. CDR1 SGHKS and CDR2 YYEKEE come from the germline V gene (reference sequence). This CDR3 is CASSFPTGGYTF. In DNA, the CDR3 is TGTGCCAGCAGCTTCCCGACTGGGGGCTACACCTTC. Full variable domain (outside the CDR3, taken from reference TRBV5-5 and TRBJ1-2): DAGVTQSPTHLIKTRGQQVTLRCSPISGHKSVSWYQQVLGQGPQFIFQYYEKEERGRGNFPDRFSARQFPNYSSELNVNALLLGDSALYLCASSFPTGGYTFGSGTRLTVV.

This chain connects TRBV5-1 to TRBJ1-1, with D tentatively TRBD1 (6 bases). Trimming shortened V by 3 bases and J by 0 bases, and 9 bases separated the two germline ends. Per germline, CDR1 SGHRS and CDR2 YFSETQ. This CDR3 has 14 residues. Written as DNA, the CDR3 is TGCGCCAGCAGCTCGGGGGCCCTGAACACTGAAGCTTTCTTT. This sequence encodes CASSSGALNTEAFF.

This chain links TRBV20-1 with TRBJ2-7; D remains unclear. CDR3 length equals 10 residues. V lost 7 bases to trimming and J lost 7 bases, with 11 bases between them. CDR1 and CDR2 (germline): DFQATT, SNEGSKA (reference sequence). The CDR3 region is CSESSTEQYF. The CDR3 coding sequence is TGCAGTGAATCCTCCACAGAGCAGTACTTC.

The chain joins TRBV19 to TRBJ2-2; no firm D call. Germline V lookup: CDR1 LNHDA, CDR2 SQIVND (reference sequence). V lost 1 base and J 5 bases, leaving 5 bases between the germline ends. This CDR3 is 13 amino acids long. The chain's CDR3 is CASSIVVTGELFF. For the CDR3, the DNA is TGTGCCAGTAGTATAGTCGTAACCGGGGAGCTGTTTTTT.

The V and J genes are TRBV28 and TRBJ2-1; D may be TRBD1 or TRBD2 (5 bases each). CDR1 MDHEN and CDR2 SYDVKM come from the germline V gene. V lost 8 bases to trimming and J lost 5 bases, with 10 bases between them. The CDR3 contains 12 residues. The CDR3 is CASSGLDNEQFF. The CDR3 region has the DNA TGTGCCAGCTCGGGGCTAGACAATGAGCAGTTCTTC.

V usage is TRBV11-1 and J usage is TRBJ1-1; D perhaps matches TRBD1 (5 bases). Deletions cut 0 bases from V and 0 bases from J, with 14 bases between. The CDR3 is 17 amino acids. Looked up from germline, CDR1 is SGHAT and CDR2 is FQDESV (reference sequence). The DNA of the CDR3 is TGTGCCAGCAGCTTAGCGCCCGGGGGAGGGGTGAACACTGAAGCTTTCTTT. Translation: CASSLAPGGGVNTEAFF.

The chain's CDR3 is CASSSPTGARGGEQFF. The DNA of the CDR3 is TGTGCCAGCAGCTCCCCGACAGGGGCGAGAGGAGGTGAGCAGTTCTTC. This rearrangement joins TRBV7-3 to TRBJ2-1; the match to TRBD1 covers 8 bases. Germline V gives CDR1 SGHTA, CDR2 FQGTGA. V was clipped by 4 bases and J by 9 bases; unmatched bases: 14. The CDR3 is 16 residues long.

This sequence joins TRBV5-8 and TRBJ1-6; D ambiguous. In germline, CDR1 is SGHTS, CDR2 YDEGEE. Trimming cost V 0 bases and J 8 bases, with 9 bases left between them. The CDR3 loop spans 14 amino acids. The CDR3 bases are TGTGCCAGCAGCTTGGGCCGGGTTCATTCACCCCTCCACTTT. Translation: CASSLGRVHSPLHF.

The V call is TRBV19, the J call TRBJ1-3, with D possibly TRBD1 on 6 matching bases. The germline V gene has CDR1 LNHDA and CDR2 SQIVND (reference sequence). V lost 5 bases to trimming and J lost 1 base, with 12 bases between them. The CDR3 consists of 15 residues. The CDR3 loop is CASSEDSLSGNTIYF. The CDR3 DNA is TGTGCCAGTAGTGAGGACAGTTTATCTGGAAACACCATATATTTT.

The chain couples TRBV7-8 to TRBJ2-3, with D tentatively TRBD2 (5 bases). The CDR3 is 14 amino acids. Per germline, CDR1 SGHVS and CDR2 FQNEAQ. V was cut by 5 bases and J by 2 bases, with 11 bases left in between. CDR3 in DNA: TGTGCCAGCAGCCCTGGACTCATCACAGATACGCAGTATTTT. Amino acids: CASSPGLITDTQYF.

The V call is TRBV7-8, the J call TRBJ1-2; 7 bases fit TRBD1. V shed 5 bases, J shed 4 bases, and the junction held 7 bases outside the gene matches. This CDR3 region has 14 residues. Germline loops: CDR1 SGHVS, CDR2 FQNEAQ. The chain's CDR3 is CASSVDRETYGYTF. As DNA, the CDR3 is TGTGCCAGCAGCGTCGACAGGGAAACCTATGGCTACACCTTC.

This clone was seen a handful of times. V is TRBV27 and J is TRBJ1-5; TRBD1 matches 7 bases. This CDR3 is 16 amino acids long. Germline assignment: CDR1 MNHEY and CDR2 SMNVEV (reference sequence). After removal of 7 bases from V and 2 bases from J, the junction contained 11 bases not matched to a gene. The CDR3 loop is CASTPPRGRGNQPQHF. Written as DNA, the CDR3 is TGTGCCAGCACCCCCCCCAGGGGGAGAGGCAATCAGCCCCAGCATTTT.

V usage is TRBV11-2 and J usage is TRBJ1-3, with TRBD1 matching over 7 bases. Germline V CDR1 and CDR2: SGHAT, FQNNGV. This CDR3 region has 15 residues. V was clipped by 2 bases and J by 2 bases; unmatched bases: 3. Written as DNA, the CDR3 is TGTGCCAGCAGCTTAAACAGGGGAACTGGAAACACCATATATTTT. It specifies CASSLNRGTGNTIYF.

Here the CDR3 DNA reads TGTGCCAGCAGGAGGGACCCTAACACTGAAGCTTTCTTT. Translated: CASRRDPNTEAFF. This sequence joins TRBV7-2 and TRBJ1-1; TRBD1 is a possible D gene (5 bases). The germline V gene encodes CDR1 SGHTA and CDR2 FQGNSA. The CDR3 is made up of 13 amino acids. Deletions cut 6 bases from V and 2 bases from J, with 10 bases between.

The chain combines TRBV19 with TRBJ1-5; TRBD1 is a possible D gene (5 bases). V was trimmed by 1 base and J by 4 bases, leaving 8 bases between them. Germline-derived CDR1 and CDR2 are LNHDA and SQIVND (reference sequence). The CDR3 is 14 residues long. CDR3 residues: CASSIAQENQPQHF. The CDR3 coding sequence is TGTGCCAGTAGTATAGCACAGGAGAATCAGCCCCAGCATTTT.

This chain uses TRBV2 with TRBJ2-7, with no clear D. Trimming cost V 7 bases and J 6 bases, with 19 bases left between them. This CDR3 region has 14 residues. Germline values: CDR1 SNHLY, CDR2 FYNNEI. The CDR3 DNA reads TGTGCCAGCATGGACGGGTCTGCCGCCTCCGAGCAGTACTTC. It translates to CASMDGSAASEQYF.

With respect to this clone: One end of the junction fails to match germline, which may point to a read error. The CDR3 DNA sequence: TGTGCCAGCACCTTATACAATGAGCAGTTCTTC. It codes for CASTLYNEQFF. The chain uses TRBV7-2 and TRBJ2-1; unclear D gene. CDR3 length: 11 residues. Germline CDR1 SGHTA, CDR2 FQGNSA.

In DNA, the CDR3 is TGTGCCAGCAGTTCTAGGGGGGCTGGGACTGAAGCTTTCTTT. Translating gives CASSSRGAGTEAFF. This chain joins TRBV5-6 and TRBJ1-1; D might be TRBD1 (6 bases). The CDR3 sequence is 14 residues long. V was cut by 5 bases and J by 5 bases, with 16 bases left in between. CDR1 is SGHDT, CDR2 YYEEEE, per germline.